This is a list of T cell receptor beta chains from one sample in a study of shared clonotypes between healthy human individuals. The data were produced by immunoSEQ multiplex PCR, yet TCRdb's version contains in-frame clones alone and is incomplete. Among some 2 million clones listed, about 95% were seen once. Sample: naive CD8+ T cells sorted from blood. All receptors derive from a man between 18 and 29 years old in good health. The CDR3 runs from the conserved cysteine through the conserved F or W. Fields, in order: D gene, V gene, J gene, clone size, CDR3 DNA, CDR3 protein. D genes are given only for firm matches. Clone size is not always given. Where it is, it says once, few, many or a class for expanded clones.

D gene: TRBD1; V gene: TRBV6-5; J gene: TRBJ1-2; clone size: -; CDR3 DNA: TGTGCCAGCAATATAATGGAGACAGGGTATGGCTACACCTTC; CDR3 protein: CASNIMETGYGYTF
D gene: TRBD2; V gene: TRBV4-1; J gene: TRBJ2-1; clone size: -; CDR3 DNA: TGCGCCAGCAGCCAGGGCCCTAGCGGAGAGCAGTTCTTC; CDR3 protein: CASSQGPSGEQFF
D gene: -; V gene: TRBV4-1; J gene: TRBJ2-7; clone size: -; CDR3 DNA: TGCGCCAGCAGCCAAGAACCCCTAGTCGGACCCTCCTACGAGCAGTACTTC; CDR3 protein: CASSQEPLVGPSYEQYF
D gene: -; V gene: TRBV28; J gene: TRBJ1-1; clone size: -; CDR3 DNA: TGTGCCAGCAGTCTACTCCCAGGTACTGAAGCTTTCTTT; CDR3 protein: CASSLLPGTEAFF
D gene: -; V gene: TRBV13; J gene: TRBJ2-1; clone size: -; CDR3 DNA: TGTGCCAGCAGCTTATTAGGGGTCGGGGAGCAGTTCTTC; CDR3 protein: CASSLLGVGEQFF
D gene: -; V gene: TRBV4-1; J gene: TRBJ1-5; clone size: -; CDR3 DNA: TGCGCCAGCAGCCAAGACAGGAGCTTTAGCAATCAGCCCCAGCATTTT; CDR3 protein: CASSQDRSFSNQPQHF
D gene: -; V gene: TRBV5-6; J gene: TRBJ2-7; clone size: -; CDR3 DNA: TGTGCCAGCAGCTCACCGGGAACCTACGAGCAGTACTTC; CDR3 protein: CASSSPGTYEQYF
D gene: -; V gene: TRBV11-2; J gene: TRBJ2-7; clone size: -; CDR3 DNA: TGTGCCAGCAGCTTGGCAGGAGGCTCCTACGAGCAGTACTTC; CDR3 protein: CASSLAGGSYEQYF
D gene: TRBD2; V gene: TRBV9; J gene: TRBJ2-7; clone size: -; CDR3 DNA: TGTGCCAGCAGCCCCGGACTAGGAGGTTACGAGCAGTACTTC; CDR3 protein: CASSPGLGGYEQYF
D gene: -; V gene: TRBV28; J gene: TRBJ1-1; clone size: -; CDR3 DNA: TGTGCCAGCAGTTTATCGGGGGCCCCTGAAGCTTTCTTT; CDR3 protein: CASSLSGAPEAFF
D gene: -; V gene: TRBV2; J gene: TRBJ2-5; clone size: -; CDR3 DNA: TGTGCCAGCAGTGAAGGGCTTGAGGAGACCCAGTACTTC; CDR3 protein: CASSEGLEETQYF
D gene: TRBD2; V gene: TRBV4-1; J gene: TRBJ2-7; clone size: -; CDR3 DNA: TGCGCCAGCAGCCATCCGACTAGCGACTACGAGCAGTACTTC; CDR3 protein: CASSHPTSDYEQYF
D gene: -; V gene: TRBV18; J gene: TRBJ2-3; clone size: once; CDR3 DNA: TGTGCCAGCTCACTAAGAGTCGATAGCACAGATACGCAGTATTTT; CDR3 protein: CASSLRVDSTDTQYF
D gene: -; V gene: TRBV7-7; J gene: TRBJ2-7; clone size: -; CDR3 DNA: TGTGCTAGCAGCTTAGCCAGCTCCTACGAGCAGTACTTC; CDR3 protein: CASSLASSYEQYF
D gene: -; V gene: TRBV6-5; J gene: TRBJ1-1; clone size: -; CDR3 DNA: TGTGCCAGCAGTGACCTTTGGAGGTCCGAAGCTTTCTTT; CDR3 protein: CASSDLWRSEAFF
D gene: -; V gene: TRBV6-5; J gene: TRBJ1-3; clone size: -; CDR3 DNA: TGTGCCAGCAGTTACGGGGCAGTAACCTCTGGAAACACCATATATTTT; CDR3 protein: CASSYGAVTSGNTIYF
D gene: TRBD1; V gene: TRBV11-2; J gene: TRBJ2-7; clone size: -; CDR3 DNA: TGTGCCAGCAGCTTAGATGGGACAGAGCTCTACGAGCAGTACTTC; CDR3 protein: CASSLDGTELYEQYF
D gene: -; V gene: TRBV7-2; J gene: TRBJ2-7; clone size: -; CDR3 DNA: TGTGCCAGCAGCTTAGGACCTAGCGCCGACTACGAGCAGTACTTC; CDR3 protein: CASSLGPSADYEQYF
D gene: -; V gene: TRBV6-1; J gene: TRBJ1-2; clone size: -; CDR3 DNA: TGTGCCAGCAGTGTGGGCAGGGGCTCTGGCTATGGCTACACCTTC; CDR3 protein: CASSVGRGSGYGYTF
D gene: TRBD1; V gene: TRBV7-8; J gene: TRBJ2-7; clone size: -; CDR3 DNA: TGTGCCAGCAGCCCGTTTTTGGGACAGGCCTCCTACGAGCAGTACTTC; CDR3 protein: CASSPFLGQASYEQYF
D gene: TRBD1; V gene: TRBV10-1; J gene: TRBJ2-3; clone size: -; CDR3 DNA: TGCGCCAGCAGTGAAACACAGGGGCTCACAGATACGCAGTATTTT; CDR3 protein: CASSETQGLTDTQYF
D gene: -; V gene: TRBV2; J gene: TRBJ2-5; clone size: -; CDR3 DNA: TGTGCCAGTCCCGGAGGGGAGACCCAGTACTTC; CDR3 protein: CASPGGETQYF
D gene: -; V gene: TRBV25-1; J gene: TRBJ2-7; clone size: few; CDR3 DNA: TGTGCCAGCAGTGGGTGGGAGTACTTC; CDR3 protein: CASSGWEYF
D gene: TRBD2; V gene: TRBV5-1; J gene: TRBJ2-7; clone size: -; CDR3 DNA: TGCGCCAGCAGCTTATCTAGCGGGAGTCTCTACGAGCAGTACTTC; CDR3 protein: CASSLSSGSLYEQYF
D gene: -; V gene: TRBV27; J gene: TRBJ2-7; clone size: -; CDR3 DNA: TGTGCCAGTAGTTCCTCAGGGACCCCCTACGAGCAGTACTTC; CDR3 protein: CASSSSGTPYEQYF
D gene: TRBD2; V gene: TRBV7-9; J gene: TRBJ2-5; clone size: -; CDR3 DNA: TGTGCCAGCAGTCCCGAAGAGCGGGATACGGAGACCCAGTACTTC; CDR3 protein: CASSPEERDTETQYF
D gene: -; V gene: TRBV25-1; J gene: TRBJ1-5; clone size: few; CDR3 DNA: TGTGCCAGCAGCCCGGACAGCTTCTATCAGCCCCAGCATTTT; CDR3 protein: CASSPDSFYQPQHF
D gene: -; V gene: TRBV19; J gene: TRBJ1-6; clone size: -; CDR3 DNA: TGTGCCAGTAGTATAGTGGGGAATTCACCCCTCCACTTT; CDR3 protein: CASSIVGNSPLHF
D gene: -; V gene: TRBV9; J gene: TRBJ2-1; clone size: -; CDR3 DNA: TGTGCCAGCAGTTCCAACCCTGTCGATGTATCCTACAATGAGCAGTTCTTC; CDR3 protein: CASSSNPVDVSYNEQFF
D gene: -; V gene: TRBV27; J gene: TRBJ2-7; clone size: -; CDR3 DNA: TGTGCCAGCAGTTTTAGCCGACCCGCCTACGAGCAGTACTTC; CDR3 protein: CASSFSRPAYEQYF
D gene: -; V gene: TRBV30; J gene: TRBJ1-1; clone size: -; CDR3 DNA: TGTGCCTGGAGTCTCCATTCAGGGAACACTGAAGCTTTCTTT; CDR3 protein: CAWSLHSGNTEAFF
D gene: TRBD2; V gene: TRBV7-8; J gene: TRBJ2-3; clone size: once; CDR3 DNA: TGTGCCAGCAGCTTAGGACTAGCGGGCCTCACAGATACGCAGTATTTT; CDR3 protein: CASSLGLAGLTDTQYF
D gene: TRBD2; V gene: TRBV5-1; J gene: TRBJ2-3; clone size: -; CDR3 DNA: TGCGCCAGCAGCTTGAGGGTAGCGGGGGTCACAGATACGCAGTATTTT; CDR3 protein: CASSLRVAGVTDTQYF
D gene: -; V gene: TRBV4-2; J gene: TRBJ1-1; clone size: -; CDR3 DNA: TGTGCCAGCAGCCAAGTTTCGGGGATGAACACTGAAGCTTTCTTT; CDR3 protein: CASSQVSGMNTEAFF
D gene: -; V gene: TRBV6-1; J gene: TRBJ1-5; clone size: -; CDR3 DNA: TGTGCCAGCAGTGAATGGGGGAGTCCCAATCAGCCCCAGCATTTT; CDR3 protein: CASSEWGSPNQPQHF
D gene: TRBD1; V gene: TRBV10-3; J gene: TRBJ2-1; clone size: -; CDR3 DNA: TGTGCCATCAGCTGGACAGGGGGCGGGAATGAGCAGTTCTTC; CDR3 protein: CAISWTGGGNEQFF
D gene: TRBD2; V gene: TRBV11-3; J gene: TRBJ2-3; clone size: -; CDR3 DNA: TGTGCCAGCAGCTTAAGGCGGGAGCCGCAGTATTTT; CDR3 protein: CASSLRREPQYF
D gene: -; V gene: TRBV5-4; J gene: TRBJ2-7; clone size: -; CDR3 DNA: TGTGCCAGCAGCTCCGGGACGGACACGCCCTACGAGCAGTACTTC; CDR3 protein: CASSSGTDTPYEQYF
D gene: -; V gene: TRBV13; J gene: TRBJ1-2; clone size: -; CDR3 DNA: TGTGCCAGCAGCTTACAAGGTGCCCCTGGGCCAGGGGCGGATGGCTACACCTTC; CDR3 protein: CASSLQGAPGPGADGYTF
D gene: TRBD2; V gene: TRBV29-1; J gene: TRBJ2-1; clone size: -; CDR3 DNA: TGCAGCGTTGAAGATATGTCTAGCGGGAGCTCAACAGGTGAGCAGTTCTTC; CDR3 protein: CSVEDMSSGSSTGEQFF
D gene: -; V gene: TRBV27; J gene: TRBJ2-7; clone size: -; CDR3 DNA: TGTGCCAGCAGGCCAGGGGTTTCGGGGCTCGAGCAGTACTTC; CDR3 protein: CASRPGVSGLEQYF
D gene: -; V gene: TRBV4-1; J gene: TRBJ1-2; clone size: -; CDR3 DNA: TGCGCCAGCAGCCAAAACACCATCCATGGCTACACCTTC; CDR3 protein: CASSQNTIHGYTF
D gene: -; V gene: TRBV19; J gene: TRBJ1-2; clone size: -; CDR3 DNA: TGTGCCAGTAGTATAGATCTTGAGGATGGCTACACCTTC; CDR3 protein: CASSIDLEDGYTF
D gene: -; V gene: TRBV7-6; J gene: TRBJ2-2; clone size: -; CDR3 DNA: TGTGCCAGCAGCTCCCCCGGGACTCAGGGCGGGGAGCTGTTTTTT; CDR3 protein: CASSSPGTQGGELFF
D gene: -; V gene: TRBV15; J gene: TRBJ1-2; clone size: -; CDR3 DNA: TGTGCCACCAGCGGAGGAAACACACCCGATGGCTACACCTTC; CDR3 protein: CATSGGNTPDGYTF
D gene: -; V gene: TRBV5-5; J gene: TRBJ1-5; clone size: -; CDR3 DNA: TGTGCCAGCAGCTTGTGGGCGGTAAATCAGCCCCAGCATTTT; CDR3 protein: CASSLWAVNQPQHF
D gene: -; V gene: TRBV5-6; J gene: TRBJ1-1; clone size: -; CDR3 DNA: TGTGCCAGCAGCTTTTGGGACACTGAAGCTTTCTTT; CDR3 protein: CASSFWDTEAFF
D gene: -; V gene: TRBV7-8; J gene: TRBJ2-3; clone size: -; CDR3 DNA: TGTGCCAGCAGCTCCCGGGTCGTCGGAGATACGCAGTATTTT; CDR3 protein: CASSSRVVGDTQYF
D gene: -; V gene: TRBV7-9; J gene: TRBJ2-2; clone size: -; CDR3 DNA: TGTGCCAGCAGTTGGTCTAACACCGGGGAGCTGTTTTTT; CDR3 protein: CASSWSNTGELFF
D gene: -; V gene: TRBV18; J gene: TRBJ2-3; clone size: -; CDR3 DNA: TGTGCCAGCTCACCCGTCACTGGGGATACGCAGTATTTT; CDR3 protein: CASSPVTGDTQYF
D gene: -; V gene: TRBV4-1; J gene: TRBJ1-1; clone size: -; CDR3 DNA: TGCGCCAGCAGCCAAGTTAAGGGTAGGGACACTGAAGCTTTCTTT; CDR3 protein: CASSQVKGRDTEAFF